A selection of T cell receptor beta chains follows, all from one sample in a study of shared clonotypes between healthy human individuals. Profiled with immunoSEQ multiplex PCR; TCRdb holds only in-frame clones, not every one. The sample has hundreds of thousands of clones; 74% are singletons. Sequencing input: memory CD4+ T cells sorted from blood. The source is a woman in her 30s in good health. CDR3s include the opening cysteine and the closing phenylalanine or tryptophan. D genes are given only for firm matches. Size is stated for part of the rows, as once, few or many counts, or as a class when the clone is expanded.

TRBJ2-7 | NA | NA | TRBV7-2 | TGTGCCAGCAGCCCGCAGCGAGACTCCTACGAGCAGTACTTC | CASSPQRDSYEQYF
TRBJ2-7 | TRBD1 | many | TRBV7-2 | TGTGCCAGCAGCTTAGGGCCGGGACAGAGCGGCTACGAGCAGTACTTC | CASSLGPGQSGYEQYF
TRBJ2-1 | TRBD2 | NA | TRBV2 | TGTGCCAGCAGTGAACTAGCGGGAGGGCCTGAGCAGTTCTTC | CASSELAGGPEQFF
TRBJ2-1 | NA | NA | TRBV11-1 | TGTGCCAGCAGACGCGGGCTGCGGGACAATGAGCAGTTCTTC | CASRRGLRDNEQFF
TRBJ1-1 | NA | few | TRBV7-3 | TGTGCCAGCAGCTTACGACAAAACACTGAAGCTTTCTTT | CASSLRQNTEAFF
TRBJ2-6 | TRBD2 | NA | TRBV7-9 | TGTGCCAGCATCCTCACGGGGGGCTCTGGGGCCAACGTCCTGACTTTC | CASILTGGSGANVLTF
TRBJ2-1 | TRBD1 | many | TRBV9 | TGTGCCAGCAGCCAATCGACAGGGGAGTTCAATGAGCAGTTCTTC | CASSQSTGEFNEQFF
TRBJ2-5 | TRBD2 | NA | TRBV10-1 | TGCGCCAGCAGTGAGGGCGTGCGGGAGGGCGACGTAGAGACCCAGTACTTC | CASSEGVREGDVETQYF
TRBJ2-2 | TRBD2 | NA | TRBV2 | TGTGCCAGCACCGTCCTGGCGGGAGAACTCGGGGAGCTGTTTTTT | CASTVLAGELGELFF
TRBJ2-7 | NA | NA | TRBV6-6 | TGTGCCAGCAGTTACTCCAACTACGAGCAGTACTTC | CASSYSNYEQYF
TRBJ2-3 | NA | NA | TRBV29-1 | TGCAGCGTTGGAGACAACACAGATACGCAGTATTTT | CSVGDNTDTQYF
TRBJ2-3 | NA | NA | TRBV7-2 | TGTGCCAGCAGCTCACAGAGCACCCTAAGGTCAGATACGCAGTATTTT | CASSSQSTLRSDTQYF
TRBJ2-5 | TRBD2 | NA | TRBV29-1 | TGCAGCGTTATAGCGGGACCTCAAGAGACCCAGTACTTC | CSVIAGPQETQYF
TRBJ1-1 | NA | many | TRBV2 | TGTGCCAGCAGTGTGGGGAGAGGGGTCTCTGAAGCTTTCTTT | CASSVGRGVSEAFF
TRBJ1-5 | NA | NA | TRBV1 | TGCACCAGCAGCCAAGGCCTGCCGGGACAGGGAAGCAATCAGCCCCAGCATTTT | CTSSQGLPGQGSNQPQHF
TRBJ1-2 | TRBD1 | NA | TRBV28 | TGTGCCAGCAAGGTCAGGGGGAATCGGGGCTACACCTTC | CASKVRGNRGYTF
TRBJ1-1 | NA | NA | TRBV10-3 | TGTGCCATCAGGGACCCCGGGGGCCCTGAAGCTTTCTTT | CAIRDPGGPEAFF
TRBJ1-5 | TRBD1 | NA | TRBV19 | TGTGCCAGTAGTGTAGACAGGGCTCAGCCCCAGCATTTT | CASSVDRAQPQHF
TRBJ2-7 | TRBD2 | NA | TRBV7-8 | TGTGCCAGCAGCGGAGGACTAGCGGGAGCCTCCGAGCAGTACTTC | CASSGGLAGASEQYF
TRBJ1-5 | NA | NA | TRBV28 | TGTGCCAGCAGTTTATGGGGCGGACCCAATCAGCCCCAGCATTTT | CASSLWGGPNQPQHF
TRBJ2-2 | TRBD1 | NA | TRBV27 | TGTGCCAGCAGGAAACAGGGGTTCGGCACCGGGGAGCTGTTTTTT | CASRKQGFGTGELFF
TRBJ1-2 | TRBD1 | NA | TRBV10-3 | TGTGCCAGCAGCCGGGACAGTAACTATGGCTACACCTTC | CASSRDSNYGYTF
TRBJ1-1 | NA | NA | TRBV6-1 | TGTGCCAGCAGTGAGATTAGGGACACTGAAGCTTTCTTT | CASSEIRDTEAFF
TRBJ2-1 | TRBD2 | NA | TRBV6-4 | TGTGCCAGCAGTGACTCAACTAGCGGGAAGAAGTTGAATGAGCAGTTCTTC | CASSDSTSGKKLNEQFF
TRBJ1-1 | TRBD1 | NA | TRBV2 | TGTGCCAGCAGCCCCGGGACAGGAGGCACTGAAGCTTTCTTT | CASSPGTGGTEAFF
TRBJ1-5 | TRBD1 | once | TRBV11-2 | TGTGCCAGCAGCCAACAGAGGGGGCAGGGAGATCAGCCCCAGCATTTT | CASSQQRGQGDQPQHF
TRBJ2-5 | TRBD1 | NA | TRBV9 | TGTGCCAGCAGCGTAGAGTGGACAGGAGAGACCCAGTACTTC | CASSVEWTGETQYF
TRBJ2-7 | TRBD2 | NA | TRBV5-1 | TGCGCCAGCAGCTTGGGCGGGACTAGCGTCTCCTACGAGCAGTACTTC | CASSLGGTSVSYEQYF
TRBJ2-1 | TRBD1 | NA | TRBV28 | TGTGCCAGCAGACTCAACCCGGGACAGGGGTACAATGAGCAGTTCTTC | CASRLNPGQGYNEQFF
TRBJ2-3 | TRBD1 | NA | TRBV10-1 | TGCGCCAGCAGTGATGCAGGGGGTCCAGATACGCAGTATTTT | CASSDAGGPDTQYF
TRBJ1-4 | NA | many | TRBV28 | TGTGCCAGCAGTTCCGTCGCAACTAATGAAAAACTGTTTTTT | CASSSVATNEKLFF
TRBJ1-1 | NA | NA | TRBV28 | TGTGCCAGCAGTTCACCCTGGACTGAAGCTTTCTTT | CASSSPWTEAFF
TRBJ1-3 | NA | NA | TRBV28 | TGTGCCAGCAGATATGGGCGGCCTGGAAACACCATATATTTT | CASRYGRPGNTIYF
TRBJ2-6 | NA | NA | TRBV5-1 | TGCGCCAGCAGCTTGCCTGAGCAGGCTGGGGCCAACGTCCTGACTTTC | CASSLPEQAGANVLTF
TRBJ2-1 | NA | many | TRBV25-1 | TGTGCCAGCAGTGAACAGGGAAATGAGCAGTTCTTC | CASSEQGNEQFF
TRBJ2-7 | TRBD2 | NA | TRBV5-1 | TGCGCCAGCAGCTTGGTGGCTAGCGGGAGGGCCGAGCCTTACGAGCAGTACTTC | CASSLVASGRAEPYEQYF
TRBJ1-4 | NA | once | TRBV5-1 | TGCGCCAGCAGCACCGGTTTCGGCAGTCTAAATGAAAAACTGTTTTTT | CASSTGFGSLNEKLFF
TRBJ2-7 | NA | NA | TRBV5-1 | TGCGCCAGCAGCTTGGTCCCAATAAACTACGAGCAGTACTTC | CASSLVPINYEQYF
TRBJ1-5 | NA | few | TRBV28 | TGTGCCAGCGCTCTTGGGTACGCACGGATTAGCAATCAGCCCCAGCATTTT | CASALGYARISNQPQHF
TRBJ2-7 | TRBD1 | NA | TRBV6-1 | TGTGCCAACGGCCGGGGGACAGGAATATCCTACGAGCAGTACTTC | CANGRGTGISYEQYF
TRBJ2-1 | TRBD2 | many | TRBV14 | TGTGCCAGCAGCCCACTAGCGGGAGGCTCCTACAATGAGCAGTTCTTC | CASSPLAGGSYNEQFF
TRBJ2-7 | TRBD2 | NA | TRBV28 | TGTGCCAGCAGTCCCTCTAGCGGGAGTGGATCCTACGAGCAGTACTTC | CASSPSSGSGSYEQYF
TRBJ1-2 | TRBD1 | NA | TRBV5-4 | TGTGCCAGCAGCTTGGCCCTCGGACAGGGCGGCGGCTACACCTTC | CASSLALGQGGGYTF
TRBJ1-4 | NA | NA | TRBV2 | TGTGCCAGCAGGATCGGTGAAAAACTGTTTTTT | CASRIGEKLFF
TRBJ1-2 | NA | NA | TRBV27 | TGTGCCAGCAGTCCCGGGGCCCCAGAGGTCTATGGCTACACCTTC | CASSPGAPEVYGYTF
TRBJ2-3 | TRBD1 | NA | TRBV5-1 | TGCGCCAGCAGCGAAGGGGACAGGGACCTAGATACGCAGTATTTT | CASSEGDRDLDTQYF
TRBJ2-2 | TRBD2 | NA | TRBV5-4 | TGTGCCAGCAGTTTACCTAGCGGGACGGGCACCGGGGAGCTGTTTTTT | CASSLPSGTGTGELFF
TRBJ2-2 | TRBD1 | NA | TRBV5-4 | TGTGCCAGCACGAGGGACAGGGGGCCTGTAGGGACCGGGGAGCTGTTTTTT | CASTRDRGPVGTGELFF
TRBJ1-4 | NA | NA | TRBV6-5 | TGTGCCAGCAGTTACTCGATGGGGGCGAGTGAAAAACTGTTTTTT | CASSYSMGASEKLFF
TRBJ2-7 | NA | NA | TRBV7-9 | TGTGCCAGCAGCGCCGACCTCCACCCCTACGAGCAGTACTTC | CASSADLHPYEQYF
TRBJ2-7 | TRBD1 | few | TRBV9 | TGTGCCAGCAGCGTAGCTACCGACAGGGTAGTGCAGTACTTC | CASSVATDRVVQYF
TRBJ2-3 | NA | once | TRBV10-2 | TGCGCCAGCAGCGTACAGTGCACAGATACGCAGTATTTT | CASSVQCTDTQYF
TRBJ1-4 | NA | NA | TRBV29-1 | TGCAGCGTTACGAGTGCGGGGGAAAAACTGTTTTTT | CSVTSAGEKLFF
TRBJ2-6 | NA | NA | TRBV11-2 | TGTGCCAGCAGCTCCCTTCGGACGGGACGCTCTGGGGCCAACGTCCTGACTTTC | CASSSLRTGRSGANVLTF
TRBJ2-3 | TRBD2 | NA | TRBV7-8 | TGTGCCAGCAGCTCGAGACTAGCGGGAGGCAGCACAGATACGCAGTATTTT | CASSSRLAGGSTDTQYF
TRBJ1-2 | NA | NA | TRBV29-1 | TGCAGTATCCACAGGGTGGAAGGAGGCTACACCTTC | CSIHRVEGGYTF
TRBJ1-5 | NA | NA | TRBV28 | TGTGCCAGCAGCATCACAGGGAGTGCGCAGCCCCAGCATTTT | CASSITGSAQPQHF
TRBJ2-7 | TRBD1 | NA | TRBV28 | TGTGCCATCTGGGACAGGGGTAGGAACGAGCAGTACTTC | CAIWDRGRNEQYF
TRBJ2-5 | NA | NA | TRBV4-1 | TGCGCCAGCAGCCAAACAGGGAAAGAGACCCAGTACTTC | CASSQTGKETQYF
TRBJ2-7 | TRBD2 | NA | TRBV5-5 | TGTGCCAGCAGCCGAAACCTAGCGGGAGCTAGTTACGAGCAGTACTTC | CASSRNLAGASYEQYF